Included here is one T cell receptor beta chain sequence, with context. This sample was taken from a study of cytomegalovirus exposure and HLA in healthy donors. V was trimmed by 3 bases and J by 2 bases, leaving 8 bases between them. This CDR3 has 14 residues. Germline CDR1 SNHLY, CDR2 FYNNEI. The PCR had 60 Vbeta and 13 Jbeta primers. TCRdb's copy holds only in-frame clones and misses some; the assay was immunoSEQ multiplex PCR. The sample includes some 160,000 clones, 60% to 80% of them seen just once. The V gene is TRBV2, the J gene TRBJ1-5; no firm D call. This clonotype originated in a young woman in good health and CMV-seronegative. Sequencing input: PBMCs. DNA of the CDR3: TGTGCCAGCAGTGATCCCGGGGGCAATCAGCCCCAGCATTTT. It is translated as CASSDPGGNQPQHF.